The clone carrying this T cell receptor (beta chain) was detected ten times or more. At one end the junction does not follow the germline gene, possibly because of a read error. Using its own MiXCR run on the RACE reads, TCRdb lists one record per CDR3 protein. The sample shows some 330,000 distinct CDR3 sequences, approximately 5% of them seen only once. These data originate in a study of human T cells and chemical hapten exposure. The CDR3 covers 13 residues. CDR1 SQVTM and CDR2 ANQGSEA come from the germline V gene. The time point was: pre-sensitization, week 0. Treatment given: therapeutic diphenylcyclopropenone sensitization with weekly scalp DPC.

The sequenced sample was whole blood, obtained in connection with sensitization to the hapten diphenylcyclopropenone (DPC). The rearrangement joins TRBV29-1 to TRBJ2-7; D is uncertain. The source is a woman aged 18-29 years with alopecia areata. Some clones in this sample may be carry-over from other donors' samples. The CDR3 DNA is TGCAGCGTGGAAGGACCTCTGGATTCCGAGCAGTACTTC. Its translation: CSVEGPLDSEQYF.